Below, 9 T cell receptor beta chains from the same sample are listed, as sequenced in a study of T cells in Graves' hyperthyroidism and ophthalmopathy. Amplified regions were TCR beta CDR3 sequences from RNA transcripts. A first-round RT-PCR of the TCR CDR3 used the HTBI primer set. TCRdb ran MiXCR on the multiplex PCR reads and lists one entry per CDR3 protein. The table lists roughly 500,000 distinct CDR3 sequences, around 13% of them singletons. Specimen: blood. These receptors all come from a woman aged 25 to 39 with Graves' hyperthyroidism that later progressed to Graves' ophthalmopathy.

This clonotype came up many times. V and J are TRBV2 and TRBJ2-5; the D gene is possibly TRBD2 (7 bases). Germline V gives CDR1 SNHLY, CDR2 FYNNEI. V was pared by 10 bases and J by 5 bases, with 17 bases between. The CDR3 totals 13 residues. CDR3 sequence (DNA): TGTGCCACCCAAAGGGGGGGGCGTGAGACCCAGTACTTC. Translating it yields CATQRGGRETQYF.

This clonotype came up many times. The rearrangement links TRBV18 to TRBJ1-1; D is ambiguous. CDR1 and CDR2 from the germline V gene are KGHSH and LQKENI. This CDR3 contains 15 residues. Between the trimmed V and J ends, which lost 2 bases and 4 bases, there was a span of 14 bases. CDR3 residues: CASSPGKKSTTEAFF. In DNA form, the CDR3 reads TGTGCCAGCTCACCAGGGAAGAAATCGACCACTGAAGCTTTCTTT.

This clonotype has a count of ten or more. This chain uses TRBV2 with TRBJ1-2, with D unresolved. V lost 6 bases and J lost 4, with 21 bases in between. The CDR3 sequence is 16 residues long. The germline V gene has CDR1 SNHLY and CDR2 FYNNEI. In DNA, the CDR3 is TGTGCCAGCAGCGCCGGCGGGGATCCAACCGCCTATGGCTACACCTTC. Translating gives CASSAGGDPTAYGYTF.

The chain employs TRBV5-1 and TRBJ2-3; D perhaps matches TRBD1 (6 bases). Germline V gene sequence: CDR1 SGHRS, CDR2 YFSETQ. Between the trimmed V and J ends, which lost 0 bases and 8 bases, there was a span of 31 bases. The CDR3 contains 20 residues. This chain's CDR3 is CASSLEARGGSRGPVGTQYF. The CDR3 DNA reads TGCGCCAGCAGCTTGGAGGCCAGGGGTGGGAGCAGAGGCCCGGTCGGTACGCAGTATTTT.

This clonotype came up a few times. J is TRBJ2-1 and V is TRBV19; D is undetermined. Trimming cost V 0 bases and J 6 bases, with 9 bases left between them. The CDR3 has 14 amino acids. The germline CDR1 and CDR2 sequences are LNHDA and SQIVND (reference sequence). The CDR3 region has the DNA TGTGCCAGTAGTATAGATATCGACCTCAATGAGCAGTTCTTC. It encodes CASSIDIDLNEQFF.

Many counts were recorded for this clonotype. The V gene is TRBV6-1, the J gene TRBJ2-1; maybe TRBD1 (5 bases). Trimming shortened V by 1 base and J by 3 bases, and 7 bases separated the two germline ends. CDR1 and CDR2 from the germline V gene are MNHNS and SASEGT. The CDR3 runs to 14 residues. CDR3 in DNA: TGTGCCAGCAGTGAAGACAGGAACTACAATGAGCAGTTCTTC. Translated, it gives CASSEDRNYNEQFF.

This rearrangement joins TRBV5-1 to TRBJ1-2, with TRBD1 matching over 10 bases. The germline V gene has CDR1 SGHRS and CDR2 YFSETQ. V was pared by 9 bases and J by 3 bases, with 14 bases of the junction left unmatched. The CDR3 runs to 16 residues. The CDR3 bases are TGCGCCAACCCCGGGACAGGGGTAACCGATTACTATGGCTACACCTTC. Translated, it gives CANPGTGVTDYYGYTF. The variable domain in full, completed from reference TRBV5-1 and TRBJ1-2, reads KAGVTQTPRYLIKTRGQQVTLSCSPISGHRSVSWYQQTPGQGLQFLFEYFSETQRNKGNFPGRFSGRQFSNSRSEMNVSTLELGDSALYLCANPGTGVTDYYGYTFGSGTRLTVV.

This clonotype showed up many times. The CDR3 spells CASSPWAEGGTEAFF. As DNA, the CDR3 is TGTGCCAGTAGCCCATGGGCTGAGGGCGGGACTGAAGCTTTCTTT. The chain joins TRBV19 to TRBJ1-1; D is unresolved. V was clipped by 6 bases and J by 5 bases, with 19 bases between them. The CDR3 extends over 15 amino acids. The germline CDR1 and CDR2 sequences are LNHDA and SQIVND (reference sequence).

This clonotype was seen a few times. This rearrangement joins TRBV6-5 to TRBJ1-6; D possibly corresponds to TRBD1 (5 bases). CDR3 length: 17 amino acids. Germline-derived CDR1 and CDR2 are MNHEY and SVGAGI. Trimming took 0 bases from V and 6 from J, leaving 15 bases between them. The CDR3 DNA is TGTGCCAGCAGTTACTCGATTCAGAGAGGGGTTAATTCACCCCTCCACTTT. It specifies CASSYSIQRGVNSPLHF.